The present T cell receptor (beta chain) was sequenced within a study of beta chain features in type 1 diabetes. To note about this clone: Its specificity is unknown.

Germline CDR1 and CDR2: MNHEY and SVGAGI. The CDR3 spans 15 residues. V lost 0 bases, J lost 0 bases, and 8 bases lay in between. Every donor provided one heparinised blood draw, which averaged roughly 120 mL. All of the isolated RNA was reverse transcribed, so expressed TCRB transcripts were sequenced. Sequenced by immunoSEQ multiplex PCR; TCRdb stores in-frame clones only, minus some. The data show hundreds of thousands of clones, over 12% seen once. Study conclusions and caveats: Compared to healthy donors, patients appeared to have naive, central memory and Treg TCRB repertoires that were more alike. Type 1 diabetes patients showed fewer insertions and more deletions at VDJ junctions. People with Type 1 diabetes carried modestly yet significantly shorter TCRB CDR3s in all four CD4+ subsets.

This sequence was found in a man aged 18 to 29 with type 1 diabetes. The J gene is TRBJ1-1, the V gene TRBV6-5; D ambiguous. Source material: naive CD4+ T cells from blood. DNA for the CDR3: TGTGCCAGCAGTTACTCGTGGGAATTGAACACTGAAGCTTTCTTT. Its translation: CASSYSWELNTEAFF.